This T cell receptor beta chain was identified during a study of T cells after yellow fever vaccination. The CDR3 has 14 amino acids. The germline CDR1 and CDR2 sequences are SGHTA and FQGNSA. V lost 2 bases and J 2 bases, leaving 10 bases between the germline ends. TCRdb passed the 5' RACE reads through MiXCR, listing each CDR3 protein once. The sample shows approximately 300,000 distinct CDR3 sequences, 10% to 15% of them seen only once. The sequencing used CD4+ T cells sorted from PBMCs, collected 45 days after the yellow fever booster vaccination. The V and J genes are TRBV7-2 and TRBJ2-7; D possibly matches TRBD1 or TRBD2 (6 bases each). This TCR came from a man aged 25-40 years who received the YFV17D yellow fever vaccine. The DNA for the CDR3 is TGTGCCAGCAGCTTAAGCCGGGGGCCCTACGAGCAGTACTTC. Its protein product is CASSLSRGPYEQYF.